These 2 T cell receptor beta chains were sequenced from one sample in a study of T cell responses to AZD1222 COVID-19 vaccine. TCRdb keeps only in-frame clones here, not all; method: immunoSEQ multiplex PCR. The sample lists some 140,000 clones; more than 75% were seen once. Sequencing used peripheral blood, obtained on day 0 of AZD1222 vaccination. These receptors were obtained from an adult in good health.

The chain is built from TRBV25-1 and TRBJ1-6; 8 bases align to TRBD1. Germline values: CDR1 MGHDK, CDR2 SYGVNS. The CDR3 sequence is 16 residues long. V was clipped by 2 bases and J by 10 bases; unmatched bases: 10. CDR3 sequence reads: CASSERGRTGLSPLHF. DNA for the CDR3: TGTGCCAGCAGTGAACGGGGACGGACAGGGTTATCACCCCTCCACTTT. The full variable domain, with the rest looked up from reference TRBV25-1 and TRBJ1-6, is EADIYQTPRYLVIGTGKKITLECSQTMGHDKMYWYQQDPGMELHLIHYSYGVNSTEKGDLSSESTVSRIRTEHFPLTLESARPSHTSQYLCASSERGRTGLSPLHFGNGTRLTVT.

The chain is built from TRBV24-1 and TRBJ2-3; 9 nucleotides match TRBD2. Germline values: CDR1 KGHDR, CDR2 SFDVKD. CDR3 length: 17 residues. Trimming removed 1 base from V and 0 bases from J; junction bases left unmatched: 4. The CDR3, as DNA: TGTGCCACCAGTGATTTTTCTAGCGGGGCTAGCACAGATACGCAGTATTTT. Translation: CATSDFSSGASTDTQYF.